The 24 T cell receptor beta chains given below trace back to one sample, sequenced in a study of identical twins. Via MiXCR, TCRdb re-called the 5' RACE reads, giving one row per CDR3 protein. Of roughly 690,000 distinct CDR3 sequences listed, 5.5% to 6.5% were seen once; the top ten hold 1.5% to 2%. The material sequenced was naive T cells sorted from blood. The origin of the receptors is a man younger than 35 in good health.

V usage is TRBV5-6 and J usage is TRBJ2-7, with a weak D call TRBD2 (6 bases). The ends were cut back, 3 bases at V and 3 bases at J, with 16 bases in the middle. Germline CDR1 is SGHDT and CDR2 is YYEEEE. The CDR3 covers 15 residues. The CDR3 DNA reads TGTGCCAGCAGCTCCTATTACGGGACTCTCTACGAGCAGTACGTC. Translating gives CASSSYYGTLYEQYV.

This clonotype was observed at least ten times. The chain joins TRBV15 to TRBJ2-1, with 16 bases matching TRBD2. The CDR3 runs 19 residues. V gave up 3 bases and J gave up 8 bases; unmatched junction bases: 13. The germline V gene has CDR1 LNHNV and CDR2 YYDKDF (reference sequence). The CDR3 loop is CATSSIGTSGRAFRDEQFF. The CDR3 coding sequence is TGTGCCACCAGCAGCATCGGGACTAGCGGGAGGGCCTTTAGGGATGAGCAGTTCTTC.

This clonotype came up many times. The V gene is TRBV11-2, the J gene TRBJ2-1; D gene ambiguous. CDR3 length: 12 residues. Germline lookup yields CDR1 SGHAT and CDR2 FQNNGV. Trimming pared 5 bases from V and 5 bases from J, leaving 7 bases between. The CDR3 DNA reads TGTGCCAGCAGCACAGACAACAATGAGCAGTTCTTC. This translates into CASSTDNNEQFF.

The table lists this clonotype with many counts. V is TRBV5-1 and J is TRBJ2-7; the D gene is possibly TRBD1 (5 bases). This CDR3 spans 16 amino acids. Between the trimmed V and J ends, which lost 4 bases and 2 bases, there was a span of 19 bases. Germline assignment: CDR1 SGHRS and CDR2 YFSETQ. CDR3 amino acids: CASSQVTGDIPYEQYF. As DNA, the CDR3 is TGCGCCAGCAGCCAAGTTACAGGAGACATCCCCTACGAGCAGTACTTC.

This clonotype occurred many times. The rearrangement uses TRBV19 and TRBJ2-1, with TRBD2 matching over 9 bases. Germline CDR1 reads LNHDA; CDR2 reads SQIVND (reference sequence). The CDR3 is 15 residues long. The J segment lost 2 bases and the V segment lost 5 bases, leaving 4 bases of the junction unmatched. The CDR3 DNA is TGTGCCAGTAGTCAAAGCGGGGGGACCTACAATGAGCAGTTCTTC. Protein: CASSQSGGTYNEQFF.

This clonotype turned up a few times. The V call is TRBV30, the J call TRBJ1-2; TRBD1 aligns across 10 bases. CDR3 size: 15 residues. The trim removed 3 bases at V and 8 bases at J, leaving 12 bases unmatched. From germline, CDR1 is GTSNPN and CDR2 SVGIG (reference sequence). For the CDR3, the DNA is TGTGCCTGGAGATTCCCGGGACAGGGGCGGGAAGGCTACACCTTC. It encodes CAWRFPGQGREGYTF. The full variable domain, its missing parts supplied by reference TRBV30 and TRBJ1-2, is SQTIHQWPATLVQPVGSPLSLECTVEGTSNPNLYWYRQAAGRGLQLLFYSVGIGQISSEVPQNLSASRPQDRQFILSSKKLLLSDSGFYLCAWRFPGQGREGYTFGSGTRLTVV.

The chain employs TRBV7-9 and TRBJ1-5, with a possible D match to TRBD1 (6 bases). The germline gives CDR1 SEHNR, CDR2 FQNEAQ (reference sequence). V dropped 5 bases and J dropped 2 bases, with 19 bases sitting between them. The CDR3 sequence is 17 residues long. Written as DNA, the CDR3 is TGTGCCAGCAGCCAACATCGGGGACAATTCGGCAATCAGCCCCAGCATTTT. It specifies CASSQHRGQFGNQPQHF.

This clonotype came up many times. The chain recombines TRBV12-3 or TRBV12-4 with TRBJ2-7; maybe TRBD2 (5 bases). The V end lost 3 bases, the J end lost 4 bases, and 10 bases lay between the germline ends. The CDR3 runs 13 residues. In nucleotides, the CDR3 is TGTGCCAGCAGTTTGTTGCGGGCTTACGAGCAGTACTTC. Translating it yields CASSLLRAYEQYF.

V usage is TRBV11-1 and J usage is TRBJ2-2, with D tentatively TRBD1 (6 bases). The length of the CDR3 is 15 residues. Trimming removed 5 bases from V and 3 bases from J, with 13 bases in between. Germline V gene lookup returns CDR1 SGHAT and CDR2 FQDESV (reference sequence). This CDR3 reads CASSTRGRDTGELFF. The CDR3 region has the DNA TGTGCCAGCAGCACCAGGGGTAGGGACACCGGGGAGCTGTTTTTT.

This clonotype was recorded at least ten times. The rearrangement uses TRBV7-9 and TRBJ1-1; no reliable D call. Germline CDR1 is SEHNR and CDR2 is FQNEAQ (reference sequence). V was shortened by 1 base and J by 10 bases, with 19 bases between the two germline ends. This CDR3 has 15 amino acids. DNA of the CDR3: TGTGCCAGCAGCTTAGTGATCAGTATGCGGGTCGCAGCTTTCTTT. Translating it yields CASSLVISMRVAAFF.

This clonotype showed up many times. V is TRBV20-1 and J is TRBJ1-5; no clear D gene. The CDR3 sequence is 14 residues long. Trimming took off 5 bases at V and 2 bases at J, with 13 bases between the two ends. Germline V gene data show CDR1 as DFQATT and CDR2 as SNEGSKA (reference sequence). The CDR3 reads CSAQIGSRNQPQHF. The CDR3 coding sequence is TGCAGTGCTCAAATCGGATCTCGCAATCAGCCCCAGCATTTT.

This clonotype appeared many times. This chain links TRBV24-1 with TRBJ2-1; 8 nucleotides line up with TRBD2. V trimming: 5 bases; J trimming: 9 bases; junction bases outside the gene matches: 8. This CDR3 contains 14 residues. Germline assignment: CDR1 KGHDR and CDR2 SFDVKD. The CDR3 sequence is CATSVPGLVSEQFF. In DNA form, the CDR3 reads TGTGCCACCAGTGTCCCGGGACTAGTAAGTGAGCAGTTCTTC.

This clonotype was seen ten or more times. The rearrangement joins TRBV12-3 or TRBV12-4 to TRBJ2-1; D uncertain. The CDR3 extends over 14 amino acids. V was trimmed by 3 bases and J by 5 bases, leaving 11 bases between them. CDR3 DNA: TGTGCCAGCAGTTTTACTGGCGGCAACAATGAGCAGTTCTTC. This encodes CASSFTGGNNEQFF.

This clonotype was seen only a few times. The J gene is TRBJ1-1, the V gene TRBV14, with no clear D. The germline CDR1 and CDR2 sequences are SGHDN and FVKESK. V was cut by 1 base and J by 1 base, with 10 bases left in between. The CDR3 has 15 amino acids. CDR3 in DNA: TGTGCCAGCAGCCAAGGTTCTGCTCGGAACACTGAAGCTTTCTTT. It codes for CASSQGSARNTEAFF.

This clonotype was found many times. The chain recombines TRBV24-1 with TRBJ2-5; D is undetermined. CDR3 length: 16 amino acids. Germline loops: CDR1 KGHDR, CDR2 SFDVKD. V was pared by 3 bases and J by 3 bases, with 16 bases between. The CDR3 nucleotides are TGTGCCACCAGTGATCCCAGGAGTCGCCCAGAAGAGACCCAGTACTTC. This encodes CATSDPRSRPEETQYF.

This chain joins TRBV11-2 and TRBJ1-1; D remains ambiguous. The CDR3 runs 12 residues. Germline V lookup: CDR1 SGHAT, CDR2 FQNNGV. Trimming took 3 bases from V and 7 from J, leaving 9 bases between them. The CDR3: CASSFGVSEAFF. Here the CDR3 DNA reads TGTGCCAGCAGCTTCGGGGTCAGTGAAGCTTTCTTT.

This clonotype showed up just a few times. The V gene is TRBV20-1, the J gene TRBJ2-7; D uncertain. The CDR3 sequence is 14 residues long. Per the germline V gene, CDR1 is DFQATT and CDR2 is SNEGSKA (reference sequence). Trimming shortened V by 6 bases and J by 0 bases, and 15 bases separated the two germline ends. The CDR3 spells CSAKPTLSSYEQYV. DNA of the CDR3: TGCAGTGCAAAGCCGACTCTCAGCTCCTACGAGCAGTACGTC.

This clonotype was counted at least ten times. The CDR3 sequence: CASSRGSWETQYF. The CDR3 DNA is TGTGCCAGCAGTAGGGGCAGTTGGGAGACCCAGTACTTC. The chain links TRBV28 to TRBJ2-5, with TRBD1 as a possible D gene (5 bases). This CDR3 spans 13 amino acids. Germline V CDR1 and CDR2: MDHEN, SYDVKM. Trimming cost V 5 bases and J 5 bases, with 12 bases left between them.

This clonotype was seen at least ten times. V usage is TRBV7-9 and J usage is TRBJ1-5; TRBD1 is a possible D gene (5 bases). The V and J ends lost 5 bases and 4 bases respectively, with 12 bases between them. The CDR3 has 14 amino acids. Looked up from germline, CDR1 is SEHNR and CDR2 is FQNEAQ (reference sequence). In DNA form, the CDR3 reads TGTGCCAGCAGCCTCGTGGGACGTAATCAGCCCCAGCATTTT. This encodes CASSLVGRNQPQHF.

This chain joins TRBV7-2 and TRBJ2-7, with a weak D call TRBD2 (5 bases). This CDR3 is 14 amino acids long. V lost 5 bases and J lost 2, with 13 bases in between. The germline CDR1 and CDR2 sequences are SGHTA and FQGNSA. In DNA form, the CDR3 reads TGTGCCAGCAGCCCTAAGACTATGCCCTACGAGCAGTACTTC. Amino acid sequence: CASSPKTMPYEQYF.

In its sample, this clonotype was seen many times. This chain connects TRBV5-1 to TRBJ2-5; no reliable D call. V dropped 4 bases and J dropped 3 bases, with 10 bases sitting between them. Per the germline V gene, CDR1 is SGHRS and CDR2 is YFSETQ. This CDR3 contains 13 residues. In DNA, the CDR3 is TGCGCCAGCAGCCTTGATCCTGAAGAGACCCAGTACTTC. This codes for CASSLDPEETQYF.

The chain is built from TRBV7-2 and TRBJ2-1; D gene ambiguous. Between the trimmed V and J ends, which lost 4 bases and 2 bases, there was a span of 6 bases. This CDR3 is 13 amino acids long. CDR1 is SGHTA, CDR2 FQGNSA, per germline. As DNA, the CDR3 is TGTGCCAGCAGCTCCCCCACCTACAATGAGCAGTTCTTC. Translated: CASSSPTYNEQFF.

This clonotype was counted ten times or more. The chain has TRBV7-9 and TRBJ2-7, with 13 bases lining up with TRBD2. Germline V gene lookup returns CDR1 SEHNR and CDR2 FQNEAQ (reference sequence). The CDR3 contains 13 residues. With V trimmed by 4 bases and J by 6 bases, 0 bases remained unmatched. CDR3: CASSWTSGSEQYV. The CDR3 bases are TGTGCCAGCAGCTGGACTAGCGGGAGCGAGCAGTACGTC.

The chain is built from TRBV6-2 or TRBV6-3 and TRBJ1-5; 8 positions agree with TRBD1. Germline V lookup: CDR1 MNHEY, CDR2 SVGEGT. J was trimmed by 3 bases and V by 7 bases; bases with no gene match: 14. CDR3 length: 17 amino acids. CDR3 nucleotide sequence: TGTGCCAGCAACACGGACAGGGAAGGAAATATCAATCAGCCCCAGCATTTT. This gives the protein CASNTDREGNINQPQHF.